This passage covers 2 T cell receptor beta chains from one sample sequenced in a study of CXCR3-negative and CXCR3-positive naive CD8 T cells. Study observations and caveats: Compared with CXCR3-negative naive cells, CXCR3-positive naive cells showed more hydrophobic TRB CDR3s.

The antigens for these receptors are not known. Each TRB cDNA library was prepared by 5' RACE (with UMI labels). TCRdb reprocessed the 5' RACE reads, with one entry per CDR3 protein and no DNA. The listing contains 6,000 to 8,500 distinct CDR3 sequences. Sequencing used naive CXCR3+ CD8+ T cells from blood. Specified subset: CD45RO-CCR7+CD27+CD95- naive CD8+ T cells expressing CXCR3 (TNR3+). The source of these receptors is a human donor in good health. Some clones in this sample may be carry-over from other donors' samples.

The chain's CDR3 is CSVEIAGNYEQYF. The chain carries TRBV29-1 and TRBJ2-7; TCRdb picks TRBD2, but there is no DNA to check that call. Germline lookup yields CDR1 SQVTM and CDR2 ANQGSEA. The CDR3 contains 13 residues.

The genes are TRBV29-1 and TRBJ2-1; TCRdb's D call, TRBD2, is unchecked because there is no DNA. Germline lookup yields CDR1 SQVTM and CDR2 ANQGSEA. This CDR3 spans 13 amino acids. The CDR3 sequence: CSVVRGNYNEQFF.